This T cell receptor (beta chain) was identified during a study of PD-L1 blockade in urothelial cancer. About the study: Atezolizumab was started by patients in 2014 at 1,200 mg intravenously every 3 weeks. Males with urothelial cancer arising in the bladder constituted most of the 29 patients. Previous chemotherapy exposure amounted to 0 to 3 regimens for patients. Analysis of the blood was performed 3 weeks (second dose) and 6 weeks after treatment start.

Generated by immunoSEQ multiplex PCR, the TCRdb table keeps only in-frame clones and is missing some. The sample records around 50,000 clones, around nine tenths being singletons. V gave up 1 base and J gave up 1 base, with 12 bases separating them. This CDR3 is 16 amino acids long. Germline V gene sequence: CDR1 SGHRS, CDR2 YFSETQ. This clone has only one observation. Described time point: peripheral blood 6 weeks after treatment start. This sample comprised PBMCs, obtained around atezolizumab (anti-PD-L1) treatment. The chain combines TRBV5-1 with TRBJ1-3, with D possibly matching TRBD1 (6 bases). The TCR originated in a man in his sixties with urothelial cancer. CDR3 region: CASSLTDSFSGNTIYF. The CDR3 DNA sequence: TGCGCCAGCAGCTTGACGGACAGCTTTTCTGGAAACACCATATATTTT.